The rows below give T cell receptor beta chains drawn from one sample of a study of blood T cell repertoires in COVID-19. The table came from immunoSEQ multiplex PCR; TCRdb's copy has only in-frame clones and leaves some out. The sample consists of about 140,000 clones, 85% to 90% of them appearing once. The sequenced sample consisted of peripheral blood. The receptors here all came from a woman of 80 years or more with acute or convalescent COVID-19. Both conserved end residues are part of each CDR3. A D gene is named only where the DNA matches it firmly. Where a row states a size, it is once, few, many or the class of an expanded clone; other rows omit it.

>NA|TRBD2|TRBV19|TRBJ2-7
CASGIAGGLSYEQYF
TGTGCCAGCGGAATAGCGGGGGGGCTCTCCTACGAGCAGTACTTC
>NA|NA|TRBV7-8|TRBJ2-5
CASSLVRETQYF
TGTGCCAGCAGCTTAGTTCGTGAGACCCAGTACTTC
>NA|NA|TRBV4-3|TRBJ1-4
CASSQDHPYATNEKLFF
TGCGCCAGCAGCCAAGATCACCCCTACGCAACTAATGAAAAACTGTTTTTT
>NA|TRBD1|TRBV4-2|TRBJ1-2
CASSQAGDREDGYTF
TGTGCCAGCAGCCAAGCAGGGGACAGGGAAGATGGCTACACCTTC
>few|NA|TRBV4-2|TRBJ1-1
CASSQEHDRTEAFF
TGTGCCAGCAGCCAAGAGCACGACAGGACCGAAGCTTTCTTT
>NA|NA|TRBV30|TRBJ2-6
CAWSRGSGANVLTF
TGTGCCTGGAGTAGGGGGTCAGGGGCCAACGTCCTGACTTTC
>few|NA|TRBV7-3|TRBJ2-2
CASSNTGARGRTGNTGELFF
TGTGCCAGCAGCAACACGGGGGCCAGGGGACGGACAGGGAACACCGGGGAGCTGTTTTTT
>NA|NA|TRBV27|TRBJ1-2
CASSYLGTPKDYGYTF
TGTGCCAGCAGTTACCTAGGGACACCTAAGGACTATGGCTACACCTTC
>few|TRBD2|TRBV7-2|TRBJ2-1
CASSPQAGLAGGYNEQFF
TGTGCCAGCAGCCCCCAAGCGGGGCTAGCGGGGGGTTACAATGAGCAGTTCTTC
>once|TRBD1|TRBV19|TRBJ1-2
CASSIGGQPGLNYGYTF
TGTGCCAGTAGTATAGGGGGACAGCCGGGGCTTAACTATGGCTACACCTTC
>NA|TRBD1|TRBV6-5|TRBJ1-1
CASKGTGGAEAFF
TGTGCCAGCAAAGGGACAGGGGGAGCTGAAGCTTTCTTT
>NA|NA|TRBV20-1|TRBJ2-1
CSASWGTGKFF
TGCAGTGCTAGTTGGGGCACAGGGAAGTTCTTC
>NA|NA|TRBV6-6|TRBJ2-4
CASSYSQGQKNIQYF
TGTGCCAGCAGTTACTCGCAGGGGCAAAAAAACATTCAGTACTTC
>NA|NA|TRBV7-2|TRBJ1-5
CASSRGRGWQPQHF
TGTGCCAGCAGCCGGGGGAGGGGATGGCAGCCCCAGCATTTT
>NA|TRBD1|TRBV5-3|TRBJ1-1
CARSLGTGWVAEAFF
TGTGCCAGAAGCTTGGGGACAGGGTGGGTCGCTGAAGCTTTCTTT
>NA|NA|TRBV5-6|TRBJ1-5
CASSLGQTNQPQHF
TGTGCCAGCAGCTTGGGACAGACCAATCAGCCCCAGCATTTT
>NA|NA|TRBV2|TRBJ1-2
CASSEARGVGYTF
TGTGCCAGCAGTGAAGCGCGGGGGGTTGGCTACACCTTC
>NA|TRBD1|TRBV25-1|TRBJ1-2
CASSPTRDRGYGYTF
TGTGCCAGCTCCCCGACCAGGGACAGGGGATATGGCTACACCTTC
>NA|NA|TRBV20-1|TRBJ1-2
CSAPLGPLYTF
TGCAGTGCTCCACTAGGCCCTTTGTACACCTTC
>NA|TRBD2|TRBV7-2|TRBJ2-5
CASSPQRGDQETQYF
TGTGCCAGCAGCCCTCAGCGGGGCGACCAAGAGACCCAGTACTTC
>once|NA|TRBV18|TRBJ2-2
CASSARDKGVGGELFF
TGTGCCAGCTCTGCCCGGGACAAAGGTGTTGGCGGGGAGCTGTTTTTT
>NA|TRBD2|TRBV28|TRBJ2-5
CASRATSGGAETQYF
TGTGCCAGCAGAGCAACTAGCGGGGGCGCGGAGACCCAGTACTTC
>NA|TRBD1|TRBV6-1|TRBJ1-2
CASSEIGWTGRSNYGYTF
TGTGCCAGCAGTGAAATAGGATGGACAGGCCGATCTAACTATGGCTACACCTTC
>NA|NA|TRBV18|TRBJ2-3
CASSPRGADTQYF
TGTGCCAGCTCACCTCGCGGGGCAGATACGCAGTATTTT
>once|NA|TRBV6-1|TRBJ2-7
CASSEFSGVVYEQYF
TGTGCCAGCAGTGAATTTTCAGGGGTAGTCTACGAGCAGTACTTC
>NA|NA|TRBV7-9|TRBJ1-1
CASSLGLGVQAFF
TGTGCCAGCAGCCTGGGTCTAGGGGTTCAAGCTTTCTTT
>NA|NA|TRBV5-1|TRBJ1-4
CASSLAGTNEKLFF
TGCGCCAGCAGCTTGGCGGGTACTAATGAAAAACTGTTTTTT
>NA|TRBD2|TRBV9|TRBJ2-3
CASSVGLAGVTDTQYF
TGTGCCAGCAGCGTAGGACTAGCGGGAGTCACAGATACGCAGTATTTT
>NA|NA|TRBV29-1|TRBJ1-4
CSVEQGNNEKLFF
TGCAGCGTTGAACAGGGAAATAATGAAAAACTGTTTTTT
>NA|TRBD1|TRBV13|TRBJ2-3
CASSRRRDRGSDTQYF
TGTGCCAGCAGCCGCCGGAGGGACAGGGGTTCAGATACGCAGTATTTT
>NA|TRBD1|TRBV10-3|TRBJ1-1
CAITPGQGASEAFF
TGTGCCATCACCCCGGGACAGGGGGCATCTGAAGCTTTCTTT
>NA|NA|TRBV30|TRBJ1-1
CARDAGRTEAFF
TGTGCTCGGGATGCAGGGAGGACTGAAGCTTTCTTT
>NA|NA|TRBV30|TRBJ1-3
CASVSPGNTIYF
TGTGCCTCAGTCTCCCCTGGAAACACCATATATTTT
>NA|TRBD1|TRBV28|TRBJ1-5
CATRTGTGGRSNQPQHF
TGTGCCACCCGTACCGGGACAGGGGGCCGGAGCAATCAGCCCCAGCATTTT
>NA|TRBD1|TRBV6-1|TRBJ2-5
CASSEVAGGETQYF
TGTGCCAGCAGTGAAGTGGCAGGGGGAGAGACCCAGTACTTC
>once|NA|TRBV14|TRBJ2-3
CASSQDWGGGTDTQYF
TGTGCCAGCAGCCAAGATTGGGGCGGGGGCACAGATACGCAGTATTTT
>NA|TRBD2|TRBV5-1|TRBJ2-1
CASSSLSGEGYNEQFF
TGCGCCAGCAGCTCCCTTAGCGGGGAGGGGTACAATGAGCAGTTCTTC
>few|TRBD1|TRBV5-6|TRBJ2-6
CASSLVDRGPISGANVLTF
TGTGCCAGCAGCTTGGTAGACAGGGGGCCAATCTCTGGGGCCAACGTCCTGACTTTC
>NA|NA|TRBV30|TRBJ1-5
CAWSGQGDQPQHF
TGTGCCTGGAGTGGTCAGGGCGATCAGCCCCAGCATTTT
>NA|TRBD1|TRBV7-3|TRBJ1-2
CASSSDRAGYTF
TGTGCCAGCAGCTCGGACAGGGCTGGCTACACCTTC
>NA|NA|TRBV5-1|TRBJ2-2
CASSLDTRSGGELFF
TGCGCCAGCAGCTTGGACACTAGGTCGGGCGGGGAGCTGTTTTTT
>NA|TRBD1|TRBV7-9|TRBJ1-6
CASRGTGGSYNSPLHF
TGTGCCAGCAGGGGGACAGGGGGCTCCTATAATTCACCCCTCCACTTT
>few|NA|TRBV5-8|TRBJ1-5
CASSRAVGQPQHF
TGTGCCAGCAGCCGAGCGGTGGGACAGCCCCAGCATTTT
>NA|TRBD1|TRBV30|TRBJ1-2
CAWKGFGTGLGYTF
TGTGCCTGGAAAGGTTTCGGGACAGGGCTTGGCTACACCTTC
>NA|NA|TRBV4-1|TRBJ1-1
CASDQGQGLNTEAFF
TGCGCCAGCGACCAGGGGCAGGGACTGAACACTGAAGCTTTCTTT
>NA|TRBD2|TRBV18|TRBJ2-1
CASSPRRGGISYNEQFF
TGTGCCAGCTCACCAAGGCGGGGGGGCATCTCCTACAATGAGCAGTTCTTC
>NA|NA|TRBV3-1/TRBV3-2|TRBJ1-1
CASSQDLLSGTEAFF
TGTGCCAGCAGCCAAGACCTCCTATCCGGGACTGAAGCTTTCTTT
>NA|NA|TRBV6-5|TRBJ1-6
CASSYSRRGNSPLHF
TGTGCCAGCAGTTACTCTAGAAGGGGGAACTCACCCCTCCACTTT
>NA|TRBD2|TRBV5-1|TRBJ2-3
CASSGGTSGPDTQYF
TGCGCCAGCAGCGGCGGGACTAGCGGCCCAGATACGCAGTATTTT
>NA|TRBD2|TRBV2|TRBJ2-1
CASSEVLAGGRNEQFF
TGTGCCAGCAGTGAGGTCCTAGCGGGGGGGCGCAATGAGCAGTTCTTC
>few|NA|TRBV30|TRBJ1-5
CAWSVGGNQPQHF
TGTGCCTGGAGTGTAGGGGGCAATCAGCCCCAGCATTTT
>NA|TRBD1|TRBV29-1|TRBJ1-3
CSVIDRDSAGNTIYF
TGCAGCGTTATTGACCGGGACAGTGCTGGAAACACCATATATTTT
>NA|TRBD1|TRBV6-5|TRBJ1-6
CASSPTGTGQSPLHF
TGTGCCAGCAGCCCCACCGGGACAGGGCAGTCACCCCTCCACTTT
>NA|TRBD1|TRBV9|TRBJ1-2
CASSPGQGFYGYTF
TGTGCCAGCAGCCCGGGACAGGGGTTTTATGGCTACACCTTC
>NA|NA|TRBV5-1|TRBJ1-3
CASSLGFATPGNTIYF
TGCGCCAGCAGCTTGGGGTTCGCTACTCCCGGAAACACCATATATTTT
>NA|NA|TRBV19|TRBJ1-2
CASSIAGGSNYGYTF
TGTGCCAGTAGTATAGCGGGGGGCAGCAACTATGGCTACACCTTC
>few|TRBD1|TRBV5-4|TRBJ2-1
CASSFDRGSYNEQFF
TGTGCCAGCAGCTTTGACAGGGGCTCCTACAATGAGCAGTTCTTC
>NA|TRBD1|TRBV5-1|TRBJ2-2
CASSLMGRGLETGELFF
TGCGCCAGCAGCTTGATGGGCAGGGGGCTTGAAACCGGGGAGCTGTTTTTT
>few|NA|TRBV4-1|TRBJ2-7
CASSQAIQGIGEQYF
TGCGCCAGCAGCCAAGCAATTCAGGGGATCGGCGAGCAGTACTTC